This TCR beta chain derives from a study of blood T cell repertoires in COVID-19. Study-level background: The cDNA or gDNA used as material had been derived from T cells, B-cell-depleted T cells, or PBMCs.

Trimming left V 1 base short and J 0 bases short, with 7 bases between. Germline lookup yields CDR1 SGHNT and CDR2 YENEEA. CDR3 size: 15 residues. Notes on this clone: Different DNA sequences within this sample yield the same CDR3.

Clinical history as reported by participants underpinned cohort assignment. Recovered Cohort 3 donors showed two negative PCRs, clearance, or symptom resolution. Original handling: Reference gene primers were amplified, and this amplification served to estimate nucleated cell counts. Repertoires were generated with immunoSEQ multiplex PCR, while TCRdb's copy carries only in-frame clones and drops some. V and J calls and clone size follow that table, whereas D and trimming were derived from the DNA. The repertoire holds approximately 390,000 clones, about 87% seen once, with about a tenth in the top ten.

Sequenced input: PBMCs or T cells enriched from blood (not recorded which). The sequence derives from a woman aged 45-65 years who had recovered from COVID-19. V gene TRBV11-3 combines with J gene TRBJ2-1; weak D call: TRBD2 (5 bases). Written as DNA, the CDR3 is TGTGCCAGCAGCTTAGGGAGGAGCTCCTACAATGAGCAGTTCTTC. Encoded protein: CASSLGRSSYNEQFF.